This T cell receptor beta chain was profiled in a study of tissue T cells after allogeneic stem cell transplantation. Study-wide results and caveats: Anatomically similar tissues had similar TCR repertoires within each patient.

Survey-depth TCRbeta CDR3 sequencing reported V/J genes and productive frequencies. Clones were sequenced by immunoSEQ multiplex PCR, and TCRdb holds only the in-frame ones, with some missing. This sample yields approximately 12,000 clones, of which about two thirds are seen a single time; about 15% belongs to the top ten. Trimming took 6 bases from V and 4 from J, leaving 18 bases between them. CDR1 MDHEN and CDR2 SYDVKM come from the germline V gene. The CDR3 has 16 residues. About this clone: The antigen is not known.

Sample: tissue from the right colon, taken at autopsy. The sequence came from a woman aged 18 to 55 with breast cancer. V gene TRBV28 combines with J gene TRBJ2-2; D is possibly TRBD1 (6 bases). CDR3 bases: TGTGCCAGCAGCCCGCCCGGGACATCGTCCACCGGGGAGCTGTTTTTT. Amino acid sequence: CASSPPGTSSTGELFF.